This T cell receptor (beta chain) was captured by sequencing in a study of radiotherapy plus CTLA-4 blockade in lung cancer. The wider study: Among enrolled patients, under 20% responded and around 30% achieved disease control. Study-wide results and limits: Reported findings show early blood T cell clone dynamics, with interferon-beta, best predicted response. Radiotherapy with ipilimumab was followed by blood expansion of tumor-derived clones.

The CDR3 runs 12 residues. Germline CDR1 and CDR2: SGHRS and YFSETQ. V lost 1 base to trimming and J lost 3 bases, with 3 bases between them. Some clones are missing from TCRdb's copy, which holds only in-frame ones; the method was immunoSEQ multiplex PCR. Among tens of thousands of clones listed, about 80% were seen once. Comments on this clone: Its antigen is still unknown.

Lung cancer patients with chemo-refractory metastatic non-small-cell disease were given focal radiation plus CTLA-4 blockade with ipilimumab. This chain joins TRBV5-1 and TRBJ2-3, with D unclear. Sample: peripheral blood, taken from a patient treated with radiotherapy plus ipilimumab. The TCR originated in a human donor with non-small cell lung cancer who had stable disease on radiotherapy plus ipilimumab. The CDR3 protein is CASSLRTDTQYF. The CDR3, as DNA: TGCGCCAGCAGCTTGCGAACAGATACGCAGTATTTT.